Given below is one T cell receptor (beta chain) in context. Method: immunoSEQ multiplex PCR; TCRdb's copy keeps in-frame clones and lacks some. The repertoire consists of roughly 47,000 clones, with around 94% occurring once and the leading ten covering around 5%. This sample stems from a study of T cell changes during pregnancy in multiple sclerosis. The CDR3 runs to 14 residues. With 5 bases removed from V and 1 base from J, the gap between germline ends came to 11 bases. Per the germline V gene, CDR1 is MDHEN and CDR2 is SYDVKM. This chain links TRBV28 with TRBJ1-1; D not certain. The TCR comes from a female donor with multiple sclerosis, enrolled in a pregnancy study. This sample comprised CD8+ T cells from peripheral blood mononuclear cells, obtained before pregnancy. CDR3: CASSKQPPNTEAFF. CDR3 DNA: TGTGCCAGCAGTAAACAGCCACCGAACACTGAAGCTTTCTTT. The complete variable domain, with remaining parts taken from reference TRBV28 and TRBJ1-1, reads DVKVTQSSRYLVKRTGEKVFLECVQDMDHENMFWYRQDPGLGLRLIYFSYDVKMKEKGDIPEGYSVSREKKERFSLILESASTNQTSMYLCASSKQPPNTEAFFGQGTRLTVV.